This TCR beta chain was documented in a study of CD8+ T cells in alopecia areata. Background on the study: For the treated group, dosing was oral tofacitinib at 5 to 10 mg twice daily.

Findings of the study overall: Patients showed less clear TCR sequence sharing than mice, possibly partly because of HLA diversity. Researchers report lesional scalp, most notably alopecia totalis/universalis, outstripped normal scalp in clonality.

From alopecia areata patients, lesional scalp punch biopsies and peripheral blood were collected. V lost 3 bases and J lost 9, with 11 bases in between. Germline V gives CDR1 LNHDA, CDR2 SQIVND (reference sequence). The CDR3 is 13 amino acids. The sample holds a few counts of this clone. Its antigen remains unidentified. Extracted RNA was reverse transcribed into cDNA, the sequencing template. Produced via immunoSEQ multiplex PCR; TCRdb's table is partial and in-frame only. In the table there are some 150,000 clones, approximately 53% of which are singletons. The receptor was isolated from a human donor with alopecia areata. The material was CD8+ T cells sorted from blood, obtained at week 0. The V and J genes are TRBV19 and TRBJ2-2; a weak D match, TRBD2 (5 bases). The CDR3 DNA sequence: TGTGCCAGTAGTATTTTGTCCGGGAGGGAGCTGTTTTTT. As protein: CASSILSGRELFF.